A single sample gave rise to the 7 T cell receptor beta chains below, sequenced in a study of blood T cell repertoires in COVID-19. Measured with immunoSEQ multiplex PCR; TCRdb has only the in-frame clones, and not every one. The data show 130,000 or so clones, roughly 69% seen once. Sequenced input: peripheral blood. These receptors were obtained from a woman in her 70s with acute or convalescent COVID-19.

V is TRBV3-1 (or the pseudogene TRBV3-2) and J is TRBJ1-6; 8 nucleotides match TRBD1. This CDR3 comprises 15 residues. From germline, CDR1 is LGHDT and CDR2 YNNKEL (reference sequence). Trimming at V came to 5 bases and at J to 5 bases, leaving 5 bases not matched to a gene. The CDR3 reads CASSEGTGNNSPLHF. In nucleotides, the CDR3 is TGTGCCAGCAGCGAGGGGACAGGAAATAATTCACCCCTCCACTTT.

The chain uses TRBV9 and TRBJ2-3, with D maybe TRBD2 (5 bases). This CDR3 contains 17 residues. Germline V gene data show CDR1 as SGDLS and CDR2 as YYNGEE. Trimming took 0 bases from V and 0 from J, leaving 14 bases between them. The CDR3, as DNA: TGTGCCAGCAGCGTAGGGGTAGCGCCCGGTAGCACAGATACGCAGTATTTT. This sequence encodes CASSVGVAPGSTDTQYF.

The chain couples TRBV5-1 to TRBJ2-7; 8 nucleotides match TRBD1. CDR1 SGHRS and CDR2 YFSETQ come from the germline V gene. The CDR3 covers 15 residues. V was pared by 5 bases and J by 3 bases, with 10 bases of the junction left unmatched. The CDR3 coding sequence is TGCGCCAGCAGTTATAGCCGGGACAGGAACTACGAGCAGTACTTC. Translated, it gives CASSYSRDRNYEQYF.

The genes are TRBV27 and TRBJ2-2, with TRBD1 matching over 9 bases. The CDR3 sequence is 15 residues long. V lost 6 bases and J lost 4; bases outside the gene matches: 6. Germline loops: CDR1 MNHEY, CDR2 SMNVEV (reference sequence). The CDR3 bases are TGTGCCAGCAGCAGACAGGGGGTATTCACCGGGGAGCTGTTTTTT. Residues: CASSRQGVFTGELFF.

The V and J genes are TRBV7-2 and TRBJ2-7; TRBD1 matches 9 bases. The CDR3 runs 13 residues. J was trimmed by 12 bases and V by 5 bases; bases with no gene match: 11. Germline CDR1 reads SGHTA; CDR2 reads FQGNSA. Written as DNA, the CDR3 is TGTGCCAGCAGCCCACAGGGGGCCGTAAGACTGTACTTC. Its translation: CASSPQGAVRLYF.

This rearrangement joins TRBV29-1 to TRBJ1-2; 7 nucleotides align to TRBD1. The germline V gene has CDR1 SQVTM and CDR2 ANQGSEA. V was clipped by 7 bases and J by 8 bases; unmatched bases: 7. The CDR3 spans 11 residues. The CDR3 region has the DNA TGCAGCGCATCCTTAGGGGGCGGCTACACCTTC. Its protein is CSASLGGGYTF.

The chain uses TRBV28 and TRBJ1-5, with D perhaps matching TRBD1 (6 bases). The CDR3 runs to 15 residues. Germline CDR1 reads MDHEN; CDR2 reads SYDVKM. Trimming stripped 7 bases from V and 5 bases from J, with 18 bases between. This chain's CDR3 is CASTLIGGRDQPQHF. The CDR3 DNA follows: TGTGCCAGCACCCTAATAGGGGGGAGGGATCAGCCCCAGCATTTT.